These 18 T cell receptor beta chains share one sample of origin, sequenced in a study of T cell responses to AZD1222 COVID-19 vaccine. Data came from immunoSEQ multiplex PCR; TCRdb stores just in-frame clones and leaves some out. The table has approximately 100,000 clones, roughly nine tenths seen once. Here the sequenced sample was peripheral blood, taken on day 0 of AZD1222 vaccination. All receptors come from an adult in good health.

The CDR3, as DNA: TGTGCCAGCAGCCTGCCGGGACTCGGTGGTTCACCCCTCCACTTT. As protein: CASSLPGLGGSPLHF. The rearrangement joins TRBV14 to TRBJ1-6, with TRBD1 as a possible D gene (5 bases). The V gene's germline CDR1 is SGHDN and CDR2 FVKESK. The CDR3 consists of 15 residues. The V end was cut by 4 bases, the J end by 9 bases, with 16 bases between.

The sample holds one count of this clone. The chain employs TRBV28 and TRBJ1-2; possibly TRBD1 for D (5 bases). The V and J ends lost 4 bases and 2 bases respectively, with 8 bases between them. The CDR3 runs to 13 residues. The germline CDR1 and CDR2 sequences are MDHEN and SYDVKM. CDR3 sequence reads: CASSSGRNYGYTF. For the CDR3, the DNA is TGTGCCAGCAGTTCGGGACGGAACTATGGCTACACCTTC.

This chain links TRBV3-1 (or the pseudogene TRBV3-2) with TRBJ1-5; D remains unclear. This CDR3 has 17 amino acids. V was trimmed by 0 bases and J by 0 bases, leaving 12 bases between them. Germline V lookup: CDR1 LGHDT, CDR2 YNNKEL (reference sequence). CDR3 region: CASSQDQRVYSNQPQHF. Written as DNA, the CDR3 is TGTGCCAGCAGCCAAGATCAAAGAGTTTATAGCAATCAGCCCCAGCATTTT.

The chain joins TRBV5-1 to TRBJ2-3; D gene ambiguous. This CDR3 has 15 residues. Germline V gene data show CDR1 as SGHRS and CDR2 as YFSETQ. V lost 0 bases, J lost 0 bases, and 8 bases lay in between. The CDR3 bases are TGCGCCAGCAGCTTGGGCGGCCTGAGCACAGATACGCAGTATTTT. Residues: CASSLGGLSTDTQYF.

In DNA, the CDR3 is TGCGCCAGCAGCTTGGAGGGCAACTCTGGAAACACCATATATTTT. Translation: CASSLEGNSGNTIYF. This chain uses TRBV5-1 with TRBJ1-3; D call uncertain. Germline V gene data show CDR1 as SGHRS and CDR2 as YFSETQ. Trimming took off 0 bases at V and 0 bases at J, with 7 bases between the two ends. The CDR3 sequence is 15 residues long.

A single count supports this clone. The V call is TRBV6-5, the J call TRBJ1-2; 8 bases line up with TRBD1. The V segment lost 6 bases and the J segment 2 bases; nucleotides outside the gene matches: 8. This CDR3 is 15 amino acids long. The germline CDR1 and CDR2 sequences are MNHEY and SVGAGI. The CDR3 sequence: CASRTTGAVNYGYTF. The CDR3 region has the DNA TGTGCCAGCAGAACGACAGGGGCGGTCAACTATGGCTACACCTTC.

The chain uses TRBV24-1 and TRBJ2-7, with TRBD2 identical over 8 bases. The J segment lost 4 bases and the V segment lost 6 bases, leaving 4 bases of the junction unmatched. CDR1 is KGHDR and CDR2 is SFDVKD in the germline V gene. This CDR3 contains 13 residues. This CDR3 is CATSSGGPYEQYF. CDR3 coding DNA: TGTGCCACCAGTAGCGGGGGACCGTACGAGCAGTACTTC.

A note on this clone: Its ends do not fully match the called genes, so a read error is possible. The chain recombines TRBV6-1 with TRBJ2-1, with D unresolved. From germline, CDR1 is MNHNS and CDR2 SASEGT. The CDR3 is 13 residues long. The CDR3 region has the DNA TGTGCCAGCATTGAACGCTCCTACAATGAGCAGTTCTTC. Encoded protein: CASIERSYNEQFF.

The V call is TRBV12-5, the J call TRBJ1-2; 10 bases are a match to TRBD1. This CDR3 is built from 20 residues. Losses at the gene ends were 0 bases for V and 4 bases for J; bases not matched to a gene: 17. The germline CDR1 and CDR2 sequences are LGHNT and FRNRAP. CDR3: CASGLVLHIGLTGGTYGYTF. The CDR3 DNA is TGTGCTAGTGGTTTGGTCTTACATATAGGATTGACAGGGGGCACCTATGGCTACACCTTC.

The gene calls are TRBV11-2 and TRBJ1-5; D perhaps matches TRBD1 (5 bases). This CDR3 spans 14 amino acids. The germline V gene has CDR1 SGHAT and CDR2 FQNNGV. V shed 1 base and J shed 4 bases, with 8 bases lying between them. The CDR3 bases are TGTGCCAGCAGCTTAGGACAGACAAATCAGCCCCAGCATTTT. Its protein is CASSLGQTNQPQHF.

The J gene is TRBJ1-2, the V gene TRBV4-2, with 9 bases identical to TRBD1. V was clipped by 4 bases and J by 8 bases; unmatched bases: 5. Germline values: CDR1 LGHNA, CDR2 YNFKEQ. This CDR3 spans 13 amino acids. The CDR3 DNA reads TGTGCCAGCAGCCTCGGACAGGGGAGAGGCTACACCTTC. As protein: CASSLGQGRGYTF.

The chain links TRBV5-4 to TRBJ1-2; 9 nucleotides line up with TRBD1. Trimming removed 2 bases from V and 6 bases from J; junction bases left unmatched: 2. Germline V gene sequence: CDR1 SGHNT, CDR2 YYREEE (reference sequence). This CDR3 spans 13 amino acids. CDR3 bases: TGTGCCAGCAGCTTCACAGGGGGCGATGGCTACACCTTC. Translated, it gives CASSFTGGDGYTF.

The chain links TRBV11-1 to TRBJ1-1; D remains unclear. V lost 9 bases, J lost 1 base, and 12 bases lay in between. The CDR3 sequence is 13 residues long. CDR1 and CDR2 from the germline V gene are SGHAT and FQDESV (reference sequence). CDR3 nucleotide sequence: TGTGCCAGTACTATTAGGACGAACACTGAAGCTTTCTTT. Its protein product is CASTIRTNTEAFF.

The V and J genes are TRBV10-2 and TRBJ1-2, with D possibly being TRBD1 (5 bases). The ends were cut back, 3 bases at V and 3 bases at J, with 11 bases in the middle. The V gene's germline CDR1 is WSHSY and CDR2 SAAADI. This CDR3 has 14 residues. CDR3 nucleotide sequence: TGCGCCAGCAGTGACTCGGGGGTGGACTATGGCTACACCTTC. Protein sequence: CASSDSGVDYGYTF.

The CDR3 is CAWSGGVSGNTIYF. The CDR3 DNA follows: TGTGCCTGGAGTGGCGGGGTCTCTGGAAACACCATATATTTT. This chain joins TRBV30 and TRBJ1-3; no reliable D call. This CDR3 has 14 residues. Germline-derived CDR1 and CDR2 are GTSNPN and SVGIG (reference sequence). V was trimmed by 1 base and J by 0 bases, leaving 7 bases between them.

The CDR3 nucleotides read TGTGCCAGCACCGGCCAGAGAATGAACACTGAAGCTTTCTTT. Its translation is CASTGQRMNTEAFF. V usage is TRBV2 and J usage is TRBJ1-1; D uncertain. The CDR3 extends over 14 amino acids. The germline gives CDR1 SNHLY, CDR2 FYNNEI. The V end lost 7 bases, the J end lost 0 bases, and 12 bases lay between the germline ends.

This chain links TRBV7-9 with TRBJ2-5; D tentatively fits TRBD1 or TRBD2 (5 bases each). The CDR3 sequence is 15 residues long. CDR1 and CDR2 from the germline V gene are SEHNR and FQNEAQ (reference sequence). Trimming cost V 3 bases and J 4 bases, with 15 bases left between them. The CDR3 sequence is CASSFGDGSAETQYF. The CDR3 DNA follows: TGTGCCAGCAGCTTTGGGGACGGCTCGGCAGAGACCCAGTACTTC.

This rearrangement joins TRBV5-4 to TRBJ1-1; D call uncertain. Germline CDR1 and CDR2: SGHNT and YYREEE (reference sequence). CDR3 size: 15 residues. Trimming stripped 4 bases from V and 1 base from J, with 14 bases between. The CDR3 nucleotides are TGTGCCAGCAGCACCGTCGGTGGCGCGAACACTGAAGCTTTCTTT. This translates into CASSTVGGANTEAFF. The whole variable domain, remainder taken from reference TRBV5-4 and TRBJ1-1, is ETGVTQSPTHLIKTRGQQVTLRCSSQSGHNTVSWYQQALGQGPQFIFQYYREEENGRGNFPPRFSGLQFPNYSSELNVNALELDDSALYLCASSTVGGANTEAFFGQGTRLTVV.